This section outlines one TCR beta chain sequence together with its context. Its specificity is unknown. Germline V lookup: CDR1 SGHAT, CDR2 FQNNGV. The V segment lost 5 bases and the J segment 3 bases; nucleotides outside the gene matches: 3. CDR3 length: 13 residues. The sample belongs to a study of early T cells in non-severe SARS-CoV-2 infection. For the study at large: Whole-blood bulk RNA, unsorted, was sequenced, and chains were unpaired.

Tagging with unique molecular identifiers was applied to individual cDNA molecules. TCRdb reprocessed the 5' RACE reads via MiXCR and lists one record per CDR3 protein. The sample gives more than 45,000 distinct CDR3 sequences, more than 7% of which show up once; 3% to 4% is in the top ten. Study-wide results and limits: Lookups in VDJdb leaned toward anti-spike CD8 responses and missed private and CD4 specificities.

Sequenced material: whole blood. The gene calls are TRBV11-2 and TRBJ1-2; 7 bases match TRBD1. The source is an adult who was a healthcare worker with PCR-confirmed SARS-CoV-2 infection or an uninfected control (not recorded which). CDR3: CASSGQGDYGYTF. Here the CDR3 DNA reads TGTGCCAGCAGCGGGCAGGGGGACTATGGCTACACCTTC.